This entry describes one T cell receptor beta chain. The antigen is undetermined. The data were taken from a study of T cell repertoires in cytomegalovirus infection. Overall study: CMV epitopes, recently identified HLA-C-restricted and well-studied HLA-B-restricted, were used. An indication of both CMV infection and matching HLA type came from public TCR beta signatures. Study observations and caveats: CMV carriers having the relevant HLA were flagged by cumulative public TCR beta family frequency. HLA-C-restricted CMV clonotypes gave the most frequent clonotype in two of eight donors.

From germline, CDR1 is MNHEY and CDR2 SMNVEV (reference sequence). The J segment lost 5 bases and the V segment lost 3 bases, leaving 6 bases of the junction unmatched. This CDR3 comprises 14 residues. TCRdb recomputed calls from the reads with MiXCR, one row per CDR3 protein. The table shows some 940,000 distinct CDR3 sequences, with approximately 31% occurring only once. The V gene is TRBV27, the J gene TRBJ2-7; 8 bases align to TRBD1. The starting material was cultured CD8+ T cells from PBMCs, obtained from culture after CMV antigen stimulation. The clonotype comes from a human donor in good health (CMV status not recorded). Some clones in this sample may be carry-over from other donors' samples. This chain's CDR3 is CASSFPGTGNEQYF. CDR3 nucleotides: TGTGCCAGCAGTTTTCCCGGGACAGGTAACGAGCAGTACTTC.